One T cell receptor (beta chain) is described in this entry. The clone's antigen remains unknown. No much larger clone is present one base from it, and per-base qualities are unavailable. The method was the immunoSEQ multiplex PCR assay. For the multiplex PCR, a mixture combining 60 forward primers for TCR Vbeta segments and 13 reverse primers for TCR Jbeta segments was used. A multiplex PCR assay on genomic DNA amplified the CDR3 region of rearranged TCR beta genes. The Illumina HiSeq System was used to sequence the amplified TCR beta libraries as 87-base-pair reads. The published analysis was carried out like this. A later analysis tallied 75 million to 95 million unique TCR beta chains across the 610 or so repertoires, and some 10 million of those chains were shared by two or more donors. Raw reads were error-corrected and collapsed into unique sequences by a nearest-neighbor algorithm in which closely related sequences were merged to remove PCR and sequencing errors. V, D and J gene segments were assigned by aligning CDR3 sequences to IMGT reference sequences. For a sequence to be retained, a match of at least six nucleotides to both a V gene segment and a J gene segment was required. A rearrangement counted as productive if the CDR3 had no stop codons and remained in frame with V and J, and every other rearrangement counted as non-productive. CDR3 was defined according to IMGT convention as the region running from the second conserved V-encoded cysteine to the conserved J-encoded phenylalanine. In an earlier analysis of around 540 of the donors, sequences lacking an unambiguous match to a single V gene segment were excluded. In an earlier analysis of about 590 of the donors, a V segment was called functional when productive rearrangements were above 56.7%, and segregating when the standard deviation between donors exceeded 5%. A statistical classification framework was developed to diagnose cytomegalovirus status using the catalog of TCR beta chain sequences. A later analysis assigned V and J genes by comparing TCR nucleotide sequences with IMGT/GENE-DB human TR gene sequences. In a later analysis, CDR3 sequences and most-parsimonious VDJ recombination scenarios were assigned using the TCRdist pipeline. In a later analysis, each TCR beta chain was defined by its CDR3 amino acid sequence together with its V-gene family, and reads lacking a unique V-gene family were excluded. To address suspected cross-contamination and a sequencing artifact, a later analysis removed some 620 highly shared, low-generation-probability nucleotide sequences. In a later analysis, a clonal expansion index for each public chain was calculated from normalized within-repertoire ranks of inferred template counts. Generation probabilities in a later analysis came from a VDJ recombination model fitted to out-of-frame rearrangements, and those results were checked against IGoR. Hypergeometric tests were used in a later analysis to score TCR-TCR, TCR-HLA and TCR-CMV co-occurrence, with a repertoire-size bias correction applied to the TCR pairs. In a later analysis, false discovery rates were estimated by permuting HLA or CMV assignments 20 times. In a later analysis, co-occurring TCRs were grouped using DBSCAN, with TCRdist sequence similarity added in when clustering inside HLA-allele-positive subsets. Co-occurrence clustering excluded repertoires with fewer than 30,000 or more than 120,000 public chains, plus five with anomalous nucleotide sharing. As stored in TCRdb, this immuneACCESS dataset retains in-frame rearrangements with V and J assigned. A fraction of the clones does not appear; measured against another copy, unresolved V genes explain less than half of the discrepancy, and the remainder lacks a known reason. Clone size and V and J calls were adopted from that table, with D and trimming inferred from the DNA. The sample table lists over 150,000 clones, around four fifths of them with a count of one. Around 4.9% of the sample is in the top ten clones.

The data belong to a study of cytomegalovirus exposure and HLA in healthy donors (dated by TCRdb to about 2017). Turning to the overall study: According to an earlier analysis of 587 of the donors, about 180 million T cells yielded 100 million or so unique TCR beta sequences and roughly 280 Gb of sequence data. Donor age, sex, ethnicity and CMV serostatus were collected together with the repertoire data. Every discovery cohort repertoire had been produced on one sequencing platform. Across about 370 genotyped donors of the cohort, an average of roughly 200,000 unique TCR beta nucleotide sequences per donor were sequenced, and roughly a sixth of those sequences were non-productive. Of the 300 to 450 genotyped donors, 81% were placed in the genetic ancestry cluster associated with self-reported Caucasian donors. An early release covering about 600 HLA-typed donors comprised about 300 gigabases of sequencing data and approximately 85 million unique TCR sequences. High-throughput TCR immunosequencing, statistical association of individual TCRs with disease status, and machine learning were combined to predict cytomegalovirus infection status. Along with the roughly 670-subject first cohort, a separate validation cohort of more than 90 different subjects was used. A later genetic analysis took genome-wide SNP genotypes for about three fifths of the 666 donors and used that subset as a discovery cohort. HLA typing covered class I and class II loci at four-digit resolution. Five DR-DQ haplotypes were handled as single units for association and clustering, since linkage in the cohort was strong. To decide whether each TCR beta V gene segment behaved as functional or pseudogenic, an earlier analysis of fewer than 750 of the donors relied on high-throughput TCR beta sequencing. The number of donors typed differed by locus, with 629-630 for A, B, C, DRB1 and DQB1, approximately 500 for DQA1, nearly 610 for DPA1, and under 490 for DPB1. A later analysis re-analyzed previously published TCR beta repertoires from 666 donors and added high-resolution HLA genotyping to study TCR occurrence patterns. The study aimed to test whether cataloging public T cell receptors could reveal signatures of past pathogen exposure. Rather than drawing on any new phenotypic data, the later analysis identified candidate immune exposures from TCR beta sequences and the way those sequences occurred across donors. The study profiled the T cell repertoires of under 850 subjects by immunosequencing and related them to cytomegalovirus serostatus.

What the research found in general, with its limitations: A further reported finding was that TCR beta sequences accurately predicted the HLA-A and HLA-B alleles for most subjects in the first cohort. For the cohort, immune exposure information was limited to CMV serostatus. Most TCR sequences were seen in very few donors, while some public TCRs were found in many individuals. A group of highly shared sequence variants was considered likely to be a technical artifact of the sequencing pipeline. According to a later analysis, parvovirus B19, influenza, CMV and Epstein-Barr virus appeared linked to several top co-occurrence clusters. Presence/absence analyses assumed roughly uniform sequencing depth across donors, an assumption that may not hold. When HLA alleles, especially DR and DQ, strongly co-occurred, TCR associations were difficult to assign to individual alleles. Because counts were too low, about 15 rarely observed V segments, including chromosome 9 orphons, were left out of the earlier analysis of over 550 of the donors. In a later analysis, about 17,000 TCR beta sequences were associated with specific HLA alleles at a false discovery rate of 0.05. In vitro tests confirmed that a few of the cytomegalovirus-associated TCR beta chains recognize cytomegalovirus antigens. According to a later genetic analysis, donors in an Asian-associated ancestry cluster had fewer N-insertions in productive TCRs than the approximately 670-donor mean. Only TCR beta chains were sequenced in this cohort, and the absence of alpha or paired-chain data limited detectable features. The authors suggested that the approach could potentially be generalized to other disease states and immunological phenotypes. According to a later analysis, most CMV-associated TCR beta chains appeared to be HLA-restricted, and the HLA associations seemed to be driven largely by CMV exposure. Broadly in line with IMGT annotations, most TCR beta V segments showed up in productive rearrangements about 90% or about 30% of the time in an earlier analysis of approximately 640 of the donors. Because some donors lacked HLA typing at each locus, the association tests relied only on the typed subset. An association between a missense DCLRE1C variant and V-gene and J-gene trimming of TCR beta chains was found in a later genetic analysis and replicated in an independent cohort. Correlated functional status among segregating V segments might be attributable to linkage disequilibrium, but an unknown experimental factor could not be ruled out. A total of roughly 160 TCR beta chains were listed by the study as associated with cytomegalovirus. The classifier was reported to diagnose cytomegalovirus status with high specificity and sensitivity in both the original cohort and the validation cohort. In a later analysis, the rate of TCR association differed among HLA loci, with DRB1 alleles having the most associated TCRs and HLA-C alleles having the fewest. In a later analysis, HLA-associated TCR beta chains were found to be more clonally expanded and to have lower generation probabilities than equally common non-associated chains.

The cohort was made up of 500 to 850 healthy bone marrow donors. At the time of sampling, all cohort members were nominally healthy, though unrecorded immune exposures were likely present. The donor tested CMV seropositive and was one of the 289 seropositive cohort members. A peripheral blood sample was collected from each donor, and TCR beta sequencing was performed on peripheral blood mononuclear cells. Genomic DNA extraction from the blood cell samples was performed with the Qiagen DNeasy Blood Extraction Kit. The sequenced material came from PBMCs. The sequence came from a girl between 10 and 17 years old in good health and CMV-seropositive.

CDR3 sequence: CASSLTTGMNTEAFF. The nucleotide sequence is TGTGCCAGCAGTCTAACGACAGGGATGAACACTGAAGCTTTCTTT. The rearrangement combines TRBV27 with TRBJ1-1; 7 junctional bases match TRBD1. According to the germline V gene (reference sequence), CDR1 reads MNHEY and CDR2 reads SMNVEV. At the junction V is shortened by 5 bases and J by 0 bases; bases outside the gene matches: 6. The CDR3 measures 15 amino acids from cysteine to phenylalanine. Just the 45-base CDR3 DNA is kept, in frame starting at base 1.